The T cell receptor beta chain under discussion was sequenced for a study of CD8 T cells in Susac syndrome. Study results and caveats: That the number of individuals in its TCR sequencing and HLA analysis was relatively small was acknowledged by the study.

To note about this clonotype: Its specificity is unknown.

With random hexamers, 0.5 to 1 ug RNA was reverse transcribed. An immunoSEQ multiplex PCR amplified TCR beta CDR3 over 54 Vbeta and 13 Jbeta. A single record per CDR3 protein comes from TCRdb applying MiXCR to the immunoSEQ multiplex PCR reads. This table holds about 200,000 distinct CDR3 sequences, roughly 96% found once. CD8+ and CD4+ T cells from blood underwent TCR beta sequencing, which was carried out in a high-throughput format. Bulk CD8+ and CD4+ cells came from magnetic negative isolation; CD8+ TEMRA by FACS. The receptor comes from a human donor in good health. The sequenced material came from CD4+ T cells from PBMCs.

As DNA, the CDR3 is TGCGCCAGCAGCCAAGATCGTCTCGACGGCTACACCTTC. Encoded protein: CASSQDRLDGYTF. The chain carries TRBV4-3 and TRBJ1-2; unclear D gene. CDR1 is LGHNA and CDR2 is YSLEER in the germline V gene. The CDR3 consists of 13 residues. Trimming pared 0 bases from V and 8 bases from J, leaving 10 bases between.